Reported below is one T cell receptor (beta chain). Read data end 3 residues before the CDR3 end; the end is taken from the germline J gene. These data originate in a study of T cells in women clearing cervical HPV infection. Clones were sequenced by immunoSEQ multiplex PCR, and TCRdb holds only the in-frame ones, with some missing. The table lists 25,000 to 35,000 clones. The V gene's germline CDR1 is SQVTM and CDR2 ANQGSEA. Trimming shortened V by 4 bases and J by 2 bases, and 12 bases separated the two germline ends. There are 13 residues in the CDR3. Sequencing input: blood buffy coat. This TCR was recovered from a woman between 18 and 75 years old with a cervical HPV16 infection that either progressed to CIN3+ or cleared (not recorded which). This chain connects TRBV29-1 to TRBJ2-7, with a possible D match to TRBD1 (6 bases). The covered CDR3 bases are TGCAGCGTTGGCGGACAGCCGACCTACGAG. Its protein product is CSVGGQPTYE. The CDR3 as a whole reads CSVGGQPTYEQYF.